This T cell receptor beta chain is from a study of T cell responses to AZD1222 COVID-19 vaccine. V lost 3 bases to trimming and J lost 0 bases, with 14 bases between them. This CDR3 region has 16 residues. The germline V gene has CDR1 SGHTA and CDR2 FQGNSA. Assay: immunoSEQ multiplex PCR; the TCRdb copy retains only in-frame clones and omits some. The table shows 90,000 to 120,000 clones, with about 86% occurring only once. The V and J genes are TRBV7-2 and TRBJ1-2, with D perhaps matching TRBD1 (6 bases). This sample comprised peripheral blood, obtained on day 0 of AZD1222 vaccination. The clonotype originates from an adult in good health. The CDR3 nucleotides are TGTGCCAGCAGCTTCGCAGGGTCAGGGGCTAACTATGGCTACACCTTC. Protein sequence: CASSFAGSGANYGYTF.